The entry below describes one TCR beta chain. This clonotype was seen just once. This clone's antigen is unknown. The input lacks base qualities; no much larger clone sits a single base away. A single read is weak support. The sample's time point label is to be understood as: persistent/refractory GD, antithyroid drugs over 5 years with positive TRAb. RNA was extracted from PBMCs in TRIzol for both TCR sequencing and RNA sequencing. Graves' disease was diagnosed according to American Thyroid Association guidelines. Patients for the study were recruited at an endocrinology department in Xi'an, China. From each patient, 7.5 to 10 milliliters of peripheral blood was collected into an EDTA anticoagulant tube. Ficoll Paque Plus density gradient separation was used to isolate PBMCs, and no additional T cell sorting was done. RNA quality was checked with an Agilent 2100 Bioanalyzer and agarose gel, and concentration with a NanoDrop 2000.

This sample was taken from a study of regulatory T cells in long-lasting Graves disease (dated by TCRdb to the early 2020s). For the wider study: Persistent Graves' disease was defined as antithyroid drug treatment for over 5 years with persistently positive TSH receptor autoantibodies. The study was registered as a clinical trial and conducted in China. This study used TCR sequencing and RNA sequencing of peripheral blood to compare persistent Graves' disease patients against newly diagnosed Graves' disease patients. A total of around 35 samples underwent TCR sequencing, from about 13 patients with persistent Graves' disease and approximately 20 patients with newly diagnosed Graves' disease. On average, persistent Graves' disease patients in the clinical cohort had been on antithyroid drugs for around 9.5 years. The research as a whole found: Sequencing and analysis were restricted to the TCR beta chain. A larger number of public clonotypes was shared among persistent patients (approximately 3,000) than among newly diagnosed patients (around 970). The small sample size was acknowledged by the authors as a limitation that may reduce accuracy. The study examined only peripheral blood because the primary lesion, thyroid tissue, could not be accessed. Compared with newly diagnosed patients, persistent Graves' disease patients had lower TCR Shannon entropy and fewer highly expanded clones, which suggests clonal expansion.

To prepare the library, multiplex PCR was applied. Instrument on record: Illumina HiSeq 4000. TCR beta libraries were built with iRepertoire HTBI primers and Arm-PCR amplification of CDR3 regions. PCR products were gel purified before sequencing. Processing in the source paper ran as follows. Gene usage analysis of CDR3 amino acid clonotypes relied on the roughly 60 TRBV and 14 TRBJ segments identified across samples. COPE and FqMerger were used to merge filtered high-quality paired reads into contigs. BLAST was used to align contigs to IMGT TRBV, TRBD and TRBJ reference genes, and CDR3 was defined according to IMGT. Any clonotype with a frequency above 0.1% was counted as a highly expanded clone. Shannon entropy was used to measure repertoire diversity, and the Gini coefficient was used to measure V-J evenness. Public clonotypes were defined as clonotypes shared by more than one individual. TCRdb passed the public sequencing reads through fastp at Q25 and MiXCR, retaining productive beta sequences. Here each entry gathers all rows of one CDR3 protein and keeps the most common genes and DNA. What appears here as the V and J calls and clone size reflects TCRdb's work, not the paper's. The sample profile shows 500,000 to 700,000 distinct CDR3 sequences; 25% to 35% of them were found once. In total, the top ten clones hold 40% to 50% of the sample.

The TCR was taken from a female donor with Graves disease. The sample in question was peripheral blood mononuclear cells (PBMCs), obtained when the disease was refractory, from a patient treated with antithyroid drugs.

The DNA sequence follows: TGTGCCTGGAGTGCGGGCTTAGCGGGAGATGAGCAGTACTTC. Its protein is CAWSAGLAGDEQYF. Recombination linked TRBV30 to TRBJ2-7; a stretch of 9 junction bases matches TRBD2. The germline V gene (reference sequence) yields GTSNPN for CDR1 and SVGIG for CDR2. V trim: 1 base; J trim: 7 bases; unmatched bases: 8. Taken from cysteine to phenylalanine, the CDR3 has 14 residues. Only the CDR3 DNA stays, 42 bases, in frame from base 1.